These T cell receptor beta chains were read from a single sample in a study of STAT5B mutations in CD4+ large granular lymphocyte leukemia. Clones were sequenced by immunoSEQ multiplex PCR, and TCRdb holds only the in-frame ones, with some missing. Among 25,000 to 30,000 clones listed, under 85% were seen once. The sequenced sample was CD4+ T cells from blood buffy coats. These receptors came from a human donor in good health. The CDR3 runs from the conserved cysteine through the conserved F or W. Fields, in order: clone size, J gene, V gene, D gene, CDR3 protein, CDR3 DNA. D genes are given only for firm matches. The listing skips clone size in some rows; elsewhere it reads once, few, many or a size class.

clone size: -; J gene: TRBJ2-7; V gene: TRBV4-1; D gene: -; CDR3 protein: CASSQGNYEQYF; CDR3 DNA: TGCGCCAGCAGCCAAGGTAACTACGAGCAGTACTTC
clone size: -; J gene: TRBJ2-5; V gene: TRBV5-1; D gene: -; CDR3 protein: CASSFVPGETQYF; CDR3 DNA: TGCGCCAGCAGCTTTGTACCCGGGGAGACCCAGTACTTC
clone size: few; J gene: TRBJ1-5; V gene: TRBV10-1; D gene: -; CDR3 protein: CASSVAADQPQHF; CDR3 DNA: TGCGCCAGCAGTGTGGCAGCCGATCAGCCCCAGCATTTT
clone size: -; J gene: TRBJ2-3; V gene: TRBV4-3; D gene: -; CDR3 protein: CASSQELTDTQYF; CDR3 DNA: TGCGCCAGCAGCCAAGAGCTCACAGATACGCAGTATTTT
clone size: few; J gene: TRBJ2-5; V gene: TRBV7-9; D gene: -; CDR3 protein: CASSFRASNQETQYF; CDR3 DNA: TGTGCCAGCAGCTTCCGGGCCAGTAATCAAGAGACCCAGTACTTC
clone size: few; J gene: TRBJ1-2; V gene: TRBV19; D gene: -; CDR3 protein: CASSISYQRWGYTF; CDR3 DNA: TGTGCCAGTAGTATTAGCTACCAGAGGTGGGGCTACACCTTC
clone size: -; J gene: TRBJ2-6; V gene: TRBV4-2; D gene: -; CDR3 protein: CASSQFQFSGANVLTF; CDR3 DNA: TGTGCCAGCAGCCAGTTTCAGTTCTCTGGGGCCAACGTCCTGACTTTC
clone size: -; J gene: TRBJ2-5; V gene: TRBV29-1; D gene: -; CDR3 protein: CSVEKVGRETQYF; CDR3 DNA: TGCAGCGTTGAAAAGGTGGGGCGGGAGACCCAGTACTTC
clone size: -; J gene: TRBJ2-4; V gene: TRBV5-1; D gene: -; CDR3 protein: CASSLALGDEVQYF; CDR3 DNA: TGCGCCAGCAGCTTGGCCTTAGGGGATGAGGTTCAGTACTTC
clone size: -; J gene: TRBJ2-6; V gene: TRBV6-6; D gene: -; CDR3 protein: CASMFSGANVLTF; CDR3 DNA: TGTGCCAGTATGTTCTCTGGGGCCAACGTCCTGACTTTC
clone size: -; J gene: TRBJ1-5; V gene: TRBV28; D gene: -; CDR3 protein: CASTDSNQPQHF; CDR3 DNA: TGTGCCAGCACGGATAGCAATCAGCCCCAGCATTTT
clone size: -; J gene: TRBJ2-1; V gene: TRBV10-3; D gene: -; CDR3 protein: CAIKGPLNEQFF; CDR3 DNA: TGTGCCATCAAGGGACCCCTCAATGAGCAGTTCTTC
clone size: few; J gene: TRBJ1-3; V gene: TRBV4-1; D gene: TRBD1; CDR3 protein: CASSQDDRAGNTIYF; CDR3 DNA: TGCGCCAGCAGCCAAGATGACAGGGCTGGAAACACCATATATTTT
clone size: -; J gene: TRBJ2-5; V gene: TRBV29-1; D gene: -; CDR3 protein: CSVVVLQETQYF; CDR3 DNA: TGCAGCGTAGTGGTCCTTCAAGAGACCCAGTACTTC
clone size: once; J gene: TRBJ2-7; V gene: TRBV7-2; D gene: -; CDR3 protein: CASSLGAYEQYF; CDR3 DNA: TGTGCCAGCAGCTTAGGTGCCTACGAGCAGTACTTC
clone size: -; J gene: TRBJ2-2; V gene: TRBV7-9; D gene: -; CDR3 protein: CASSLSGRNTGELFF; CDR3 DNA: TGTGCCAGCAGCTTAAGCGGAAGGAACACCGGGGAGCTGTTTTTT
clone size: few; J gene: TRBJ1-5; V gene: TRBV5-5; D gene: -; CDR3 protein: CASSYQEAGQPQHF; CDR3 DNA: TGTGCCAGCAGCTACCAGGAAGCAGGTCAGCCCCAGCATTTT
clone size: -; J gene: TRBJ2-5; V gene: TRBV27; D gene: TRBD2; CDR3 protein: CASSPPPGTSGQETQYF; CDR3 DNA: TGTGCCAGCAGTCCGCCCCCCGGGACTAGCGGGCAAGAGACCCAGTACTTC
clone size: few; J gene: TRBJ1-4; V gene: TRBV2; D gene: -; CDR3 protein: CASKQQVSEKLFF; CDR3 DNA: TGTGCCTCGAAGCAGCAGGTCAGCGAAAAACTGTTTTTT
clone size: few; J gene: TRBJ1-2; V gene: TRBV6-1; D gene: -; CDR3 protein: CASSEQGDLNYGYTF; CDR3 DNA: TGTGCCAGCAGTGAACAGGGAGACTTAAACTATGGCTACACCTTC
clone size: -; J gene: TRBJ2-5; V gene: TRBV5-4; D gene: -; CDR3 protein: CASSSDGKTQYF; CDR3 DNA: TGTGCCAGCAGCTCGGACGGGAAGACCCAGTACTTC
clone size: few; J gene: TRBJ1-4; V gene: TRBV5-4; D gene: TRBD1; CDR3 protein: CASSFEGAREKLFF; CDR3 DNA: TGTGCCAGCAGCTTCGAGGGGGCGCGGGAAAAACTGTTTTTT
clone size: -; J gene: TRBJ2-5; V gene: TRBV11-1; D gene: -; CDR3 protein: CASSSRLGGDGTQYF; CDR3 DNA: TGTGCCAGCAGCTCTAGACTAGGAGGGGACGGGACCCAGTACTTC
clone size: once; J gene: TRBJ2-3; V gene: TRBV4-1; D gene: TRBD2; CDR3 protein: CASSLRTSPFTDTQYF; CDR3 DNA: TGCGCCAGCAGCCTAAGGACTAGCCCGTTCACAGATACGCAGTATTTT
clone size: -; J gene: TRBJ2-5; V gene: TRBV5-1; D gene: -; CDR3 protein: CASSLAGHNQETQYF; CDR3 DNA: TGCGCCAGCAGCTTGGCCGGGCACAACCAAGAGACCCAGTACTTC
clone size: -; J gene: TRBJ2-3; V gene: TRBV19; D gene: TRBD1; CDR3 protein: CASSQGDTDTQYF; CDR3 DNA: TGTGCCAGTAGTCAGGGGGATACAGATACGCAGTATTTT
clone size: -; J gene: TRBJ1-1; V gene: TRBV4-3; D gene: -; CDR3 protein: CASSQSKTGLTEAFF; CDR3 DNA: TGCGCCAGCAGCCAATCCAAAACAGGATTGACTGAAGCTTTCTTT
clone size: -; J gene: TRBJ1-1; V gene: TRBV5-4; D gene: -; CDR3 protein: CASRTDGLNTEAFF; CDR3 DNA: TGTGCCAGCAGAACTGACGGTCTGAACACTGAAGCTTTCTTT
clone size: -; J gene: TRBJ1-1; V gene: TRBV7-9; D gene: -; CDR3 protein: CASSTQPNTEAFF; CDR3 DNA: TGTGCCAGCAGCACTCAACCGAACACTGAAGCTTTCTTT
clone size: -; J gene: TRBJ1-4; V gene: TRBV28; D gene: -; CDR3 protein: CASSSLEEKLFF; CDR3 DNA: TGTGCCAGCAGTTCCCTAGAGGAAAAACTGTTTTTT
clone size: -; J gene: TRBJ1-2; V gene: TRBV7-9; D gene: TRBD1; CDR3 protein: CASSRSTGWTNYGYTF; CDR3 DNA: TGTGCCAGCAGCCGATCGACAGGGTGGACTAACTATGGCTACACCTTC
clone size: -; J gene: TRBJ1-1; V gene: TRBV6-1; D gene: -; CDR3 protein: CASSRDYMNTEAFF; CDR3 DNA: TGTGCCAGCAGCCGAGATTACATGAACACTGAAGCTTTCTTT
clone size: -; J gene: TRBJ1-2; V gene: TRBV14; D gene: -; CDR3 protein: CASSQQGPLRGYTF; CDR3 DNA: TGTGCCAGCAGCCAACAGGGTCCTTTGAGGGGCTACACCTTC
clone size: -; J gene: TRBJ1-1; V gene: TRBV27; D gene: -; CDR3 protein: CASSLRGQGTEAFF; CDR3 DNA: TGTGCCAGCAGTTTAAGGGGTCAGGGGACTGAAGCTTTCTTT
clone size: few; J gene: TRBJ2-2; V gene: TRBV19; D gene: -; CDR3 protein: CASSIASGAGELFF; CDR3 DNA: TGTGCCAGTAGTATCGCCTCCGGGGCCGGGGAGCTGTTTTTT
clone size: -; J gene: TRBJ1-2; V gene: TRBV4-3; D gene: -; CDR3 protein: CASSQGSKRANYGYTF; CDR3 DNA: TGCGCCAGCAGCCAAGGGTCCAAGCGCGCTAACTATGGCTACACCTTC
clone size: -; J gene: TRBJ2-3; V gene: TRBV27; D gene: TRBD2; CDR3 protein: CASSFSGGADTQYF; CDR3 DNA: TGTGCCAGCAGTTTTAGCGGGGGGGCAGATACGCAGTATTTT
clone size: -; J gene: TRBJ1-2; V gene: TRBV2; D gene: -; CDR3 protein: CASRVRQDRVYGYTF; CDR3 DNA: TGTGCCAGCAGGGTCCGACAGGACCGGGTCTATGGCTACACCTTC
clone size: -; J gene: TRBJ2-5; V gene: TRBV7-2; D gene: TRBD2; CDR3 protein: CASSLGRGGGNQETQYF; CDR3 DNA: TGTGCCAGCAGCTTAGGGAGGGGCGGGGGAAATCAAGAGACCCAGTACTTC
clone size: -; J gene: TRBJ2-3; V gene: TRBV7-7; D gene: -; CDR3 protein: CASSFLPGLNTDTQYF; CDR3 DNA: TGTGCTAGCAGCTTCCTTCCGGGGCTAAACACAGATACGCAGTATTTT
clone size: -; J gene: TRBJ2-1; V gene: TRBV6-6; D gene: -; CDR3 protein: CASSYRYNEQFF; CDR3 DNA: TGTGCCAGCAGTTACCGGTACAATGAGCAGTTCTTC
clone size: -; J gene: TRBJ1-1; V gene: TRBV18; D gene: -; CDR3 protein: CASSPPTGGGPREAFF; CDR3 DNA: TGTGCCAGCTCACCGCCCACCGGGGGGGGGCCTCGGGAAGCTTTCTTT
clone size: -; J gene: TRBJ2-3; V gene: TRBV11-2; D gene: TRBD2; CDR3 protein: CASSLDRLAGGQDTQYF; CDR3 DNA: TGTGCCAGCAGCTTAGATCGGCTAGCGGGGGGGCAAGATACGCAGTATTTT
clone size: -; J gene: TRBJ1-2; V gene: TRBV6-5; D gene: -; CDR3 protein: CASSFADSYGYTF; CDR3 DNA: TGTGCCAGCAGTTTTGCGGATAGCTATGGCTACACCTTC
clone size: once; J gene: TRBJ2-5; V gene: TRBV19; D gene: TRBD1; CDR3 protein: CASTQGAGKTQYF; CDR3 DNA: TGTGCCAGTACTCAGGGGGCTGGGAAGACCCAGTACTTC
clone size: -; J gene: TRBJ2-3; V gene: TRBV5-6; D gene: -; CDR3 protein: CASRGLADTQYF; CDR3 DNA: TGTGCCAGCAGGGGCTTGGCAGATACGCAGTATTTT
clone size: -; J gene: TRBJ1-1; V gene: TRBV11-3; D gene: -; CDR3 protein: CASSLFLNTEAFF; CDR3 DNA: TGTGCCAGCAGCTTATTCCTGAACACTGAAGCTTTCTTT
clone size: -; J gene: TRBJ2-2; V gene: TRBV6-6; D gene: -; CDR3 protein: CASTGKPNTGELFF; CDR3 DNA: TGTGCCAGCACAGGGAAACCCAACACCGGGGAGCTGTTTTTT